This passage covers 29 T cell receptor beta chains from one sample sequenced in a study of CD8+ T cells in alopecia areata. It was cDNA, reverse transcribed from extracted RNA, that served as the sequencing template. The table came from immunoSEQ multiplex PCR; TCRdb's copy has only in-frame clones and leaves some out. Here the sample spans 120,000 to 150,000 clones, 87% being singletons. The specimen was CD8+ T cells sorted from blood, collected at week 0. The receptors were sampled from a human donor with alopecia areata.

Comments on this clone: The sample contains more than one DNA sequence encoding this CDR3. This sequence joins TRBV29-1 and TRBJ1-1; 8 bases match TRBD1. The CDR3 is made up of 12 amino acids. Germline V CDR1 and CDR2: SQVTM, ANQGSEA. V shed 6 bases and J 1 base; nucleotides not matched to a gene: 1. Here the CDR3 reads CSVGQGNTEAFF. In DNA, the CDR3 is TGCAGCGTCGGACAGGGGAACACTGAAGCTTTCTTT.

The V call is TRBV10-1, the J call TRBJ2-7; 12 bases map to TRBD2. Germline trimming cut 6 bases from V and 6 bases from J; bases unmatched to any gene: 9. Germline values: CDR1 WNHNN, CDR2 SYGVQD (reference sequence). The CDR3 sequence is 15 residues long. The CDR3 spells CASRGLAGAPAEQYF. For the CDR3, the DNA is TGCGCCAGCAGGGGACTAGCGGGTGCTCCGGCCGAGCAGTACTTC.

CDR3: CASSFNSYTEAFF. In DNA, the CDR3 is TGTGCCAGCAGTTTTAACAGCTACACTGAAGCTTTCTTT. The chain links TRBV7-9 to TRBJ1-1, with D unresolved. The CDR3 has 13 amino acids. Trimming took 6 bases from V and 3 from J, leaving 11 bases between them. CDR1 and CDR2 from the germline V gene are SEHNR and FQNEAQ (reference sequence). Complete variable domain (other parts from reference TRBV7-9 and TRBJ1-1): DTGVSQNPRHKITKRGQNVTFRCDPISEHNRLYWYRQTLGQGPEFLTYFQNEAQLEKSRLLSDRFSAERPKGSFSTLEIQRTEQGDSAMYLCASSFNSYTEAFFGQGTRLTVV.

The chain is built from TRBV9 and TRBJ1-2; no clear D. Germline CDR1 reads SGDLS; CDR2 reads YYNGEE. The CDR3 has 16 amino acids. Trimming removed 4 bases from V and 2 bases from J, with 18 bases in between. CDR3 nucleotide sequence: TGTGCCAGCAGCCTCCCCCGCTCCGGGTGGAACTATGGCTACACCTTC. This codes for CASSLPRSGWNYGYTF. Filled out from reference TRBV9 and TRBJ1-2, the complete variable domain reads DSGVTQTPKHLITATGQRVTLRCSPRSGDLSVYWYQQSLDQGLQFLIQYYNGEERAKGNILERFSAQQFPDLHSELNLSSLELGDSALYFCASSLPRSGWNYGYTFGSGTRLTVV.

The rearrangement links TRBV27 to TRBJ2-3; 14 nucleotides agree with TRBD2. Trimming cost V 5 bases and J 3 bases; bases outside gene matches: 4. The CDR3 consists of 16 residues. CDR1 is MNHEY, CDR2 SMNVEV, per germline (reference sequence). The CDR3 bases are TGTGCCAGCAGTCTCGGGACTAGCGGGAGTACAGATACGCAGTATTTT. This encodes CASSLGTSGSTDTQYF.

The J gene is TRBJ2-7, the V gene TRBV29-1, with TRBD1 matching 10 bases. V lost 4 bases to trimming and J lost 5 bases; unmatched junction nucleotides: 2. The CDR3 has 12 residues. The V gene's germline CDR1 is SQVTM and CDR2 ANQGSEA. CDR3 sequence: CSVAGQGDEQYF. CDR3 in DNA: TGCAGCGTTGCTGGACAGGGGGACGAGCAGTACTTC.

The table lists this clone with a count of one. The chain links TRBV5-4 to TRBJ1-1; D is ambiguous. Germline V gene data show CDR1 as SGHNT and CDR2 as YYREEE (reference sequence). This CDR3 comprises 13 residues. V was pared by 6 bases and J by 1 base, with 10 bases between. DNA of the CDR3: TGTGCCAGCACCGGTCGTGGGAACACTGAAGCTTTCTTT. Translated: CASTGRGNTEAFF.

The chain has TRBV9 and TRBJ2-7; D unresolved. The CDR3 is 12 residues long. Deletions cut 0 bases from V and 3 bases from J, with 4 bases between. Germline CDR1 is SGDLS and CDR2 is YYNGEE. CDR3 sequence (DNA): TGTGCCAGCAGCGTAGGAAGCTACGAGCAGTACTTC. This translates into CASSVGSYEQYF.

V is TRBV13 and J is TRBJ2-3; the D is unclear. Looked up from germline, CDR1 is PRHDT and CDR2 is FYEKMQ (reference sequence). CDR3 size: 13 residues. V was clipped by 0 bases and J by 7 bases, with 8 bases between them. This chain's CDR3 is CASSLGGYNTQYF. CDR3 nucleotides: TGTGCCAGCAGCTTAGGGGGCTACAATACGCAGTATTTT.

The gene calls are TRBV19 and TRBJ2-5, with a tentative D call TRBD2 (5 bases). The DNA matches TRBJ2-7 better at its end, which makes the J call doubtful. Germline V gene data show CDR1 as LNHDA and CDR2 as SQIVND (reference sequence). This CDR3 has 13 amino acids. CDR3 residues: CASSIYAGDEQYF. Written as DNA, the CDR3 is TGTGCCAGTAGTATTTATGCCGGGGACGAGCAGTACTTC.

This clone was seen only once. This chain uses TRBV19 with TRBJ2-1; possible D gene TRBD1, 6 bases. The CDR3 runs to 16 residues. V lost 0 bases, J lost 6 bases, and 15 bases lay in between. Germline CDR1 is LNHDA and CDR2 is SQIVND (reference sequence). For the CDR3, the DNA is TGTGCCAGTAGTATAGAAGGGGGATTTGGGGGCAATGAGCAGTTCTTC. Its translation is CASSIEGGFGGNEQFF.

This clone is medium-sized (0.01 to 0.1%) within its sample. The chain links TRBV4-2 to TRBJ2-2; either TRBD1 or TRBD2 may fit D (5 bases each). CDR1 is LGHNA, CDR2 YNFKEQ, per germline. V lost 4 bases and J 2 bases, leaving 11 bases between the germline ends. This CDR3 region has 15 residues. CDR3 in amino acids: CASSPGTSNTGELFF. The CDR3 DNA reads TGTGCCAGCAGCCCGGGGACGTCCAACACCGGGGAGCTGTTTTTT.

The genes are TRBV13 and TRBJ2-1, with a weak D call TRBD1 (6 bases). Trimming took 5 bases from V and 7 from J, leaving 18 bases between them. This CDR3 is 15 amino acids long. Germline V gene data show CDR1 as PRHDT and CDR2 as FYEKMQ (reference sequence). The CDR3 coding sequence is TGTGCCAGCAGCCTACCGACAGGAGAGGTAAATGAGCAGTTCTTC. Its protein is CASSLPTGEVNEQFF.

The chain carries TRBV27 and TRBJ1-5; D is possibly TRBD1 (6 bases). V was cut by 6 bases and J by 5 bases, with 11 bases left in between. The CDR3 runs 13 residues. The germline CDR1 and CDR2 sequences are MNHEY and SMNVEV (reference sequence). This chain's CDR3 is CASRTGPYQPQHF. CDR3 nucleotide sequence: TGTGCCAGCAGAACAGGGCCCTATCAGCCCCAGCATTTT.

The gene calls are TRBV6-1 and TRBJ1-1; D is ambiguous. Germline CDR1 is MNHNS and CDR2 is SASEGT. The CDR3 runs 11 residues. V lost 7 bases, J lost 4 bases, and 7 bases lay in between. The CDR3 nucleotides read TGTGCCAGCAATTTTGGCACTGAAGCTTTCTTT. Residues: CASNFGTEAFF.

This chain uses TRBV29-1 with TRBJ2-2, with D perhaps matching TRBD2 (6 bases). The germline CDR1 and CDR2 sequences are SQVTM and ANQGSEA. The CDR3 contains 16 residues. Trimming removed 4 bases from V and 0 bases from J, with 15 bases in between. The CDR3 spells CSVVQAGPPNTGELFF. DNA of the CDR3: TGCAGCGTTGTACAGGCGGGACCACCGAACACCGGGGAGCTGTTTTTT.

The rearrangement uses TRBV29-1 and TRBJ2-3; 7 bases map to TRBD1. The CDR3 is 15 amino acids. Germline V gene data show CDR1 as SQVTM and CDR2 as ANQGSEA. Trimming took 0 bases from V and 2 from J; bases not matched to a gene: 5. Here the CDR3 reads CSVEEVGGDTDTQYF. The DNA of the CDR3 is TGCAGCGTTGAAGAGGTAGGGGGCGACACAGATACGCAGTATTTT.

The rearrangement uses TRBV29-1 and TRBJ2-1; tentative D call: TRBD2 (5 bases). CDR1 SQVTM and CDR2 ANQGSEA come from the germline V gene. V lost 0 bases and J 8 bases, leaving 14 bases between the germline ends. This CDR3 spans 14 amino acids. The CDR3 DNA sequence: TGCAGCGTTGAAGATGGAGGAGGTGGGTATGAGCAGTTCTTC. Translated: CSVEDGGGGYEQFF.

The rearrangement uses TRBV7-9 and TRBJ2-7; TRBD2 might be the D (6 bases). The V end lost 11 bases, the J end lost 3 bases, and 14 bases lay between the germline ends. The CDR3 is 12 amino acids. Per the germline V gene, CDR1 is SEHNR and CDR2 is FQNEAQ (reference sequence). CDR3 amino acids: CALGEEGYEQYF. CDR3 bases: TGTGCCCTGGGGGAGGAGGGCTACGAGCAGTACTTC.

This clone was seen just once. V gene TRBV4-2 combines with J gene TRBJ1-4; D unclear. Germline CDR1 LGHNA, CDR2 YNFKEQ. V was trimmed by 5 bases and J by 5 bases, leaving 12 bases between them. The CDR3 length is 14 residues. CDR3 loop: CASSSPSANEKLFF. CDR3 DNA sequence: TGTGCCAGCAGCTCACCATCAGCGAATGAAAAACTGTTTTTT.

In its sample, this clone is medium-sized. The chain is built from TRBV29-1 and TRBJ2-3; the D is unclear. Between the trimmed V and J ends, which lost 6 bases and 3 bases, there was a span of 7 bases. The CDR3 is 11 amino acids. CDR1 and CDR2 from the germline V gene are SQVTM and ANQGSEA. The CDR3 DNA reads as TGCAGCGTCCGACCAACAGATACGCAGTATTTT. This translates into CSVRPTDTQYF.

The rearrangement uses TRBV28 and TRBJ2-3, with unresolved D. The CDR3 loop spans 13 amino acids. CDR1 is MDHEN, CDR2 SYDVKM, per germline. V lost 3 bases to trimming and J lost 5 bases, with 9 bases between them. The CDR3 sequence: CASSFLGLDTQYF. For the CDR3, the DNA is TGTGCCAGCAGTTTCCTTGGATTAGATACGCAGTATTTT.

The chain carries TRBV6-4 and TRBJ2-1, with 9 bases matching TRBD2. Germline V gene data show CDR1 as MRHNA and CDR2 as SNTAGT. The CDR3 runs 14 residues. The J segment lost 7 bases and the V segment lost 2 bases, leaving 3 bases of the junction unmatched. CDR3 residues: CASSDVAGANEQFF. CDR3 nucleotide sequence: TGTGCCAGCAGTGACGTAGCGGGAGCGAATGAGCAGTTCTTC.

A single count supports this clone. The chain links TRBV7-2 to TRBJ2-2; tentatively, D is TRBD1 (7 bases). Looked up from germline, CDR1 is SGHTA and CDR2 is FQGNSA. This CDR3 is built from 18 residues. V lost 4 bases and J lost 0, with 18 bases in between. This chain's CDR3 is CASSYPKDRTTNTGELFF. CDR3 nucleotides: TGTGCCAGCAGCTACCCCAAGGACAGGACTACGAACACCGGGGAGCTGTTTTTT.

This clone was seen only once. The chain employs TRBV6-1 and TRBJ2-1; 8 nucleotides agree with TRBD1. Germline V gene data show CDR1 as MNHNS and CDR2 as SASEGT. The V segment lost 11 bases and the J segment 8 bases; nucleotides outside the gene matches: 8. The CDR3 loop spans 12 amino acids. CDR3 in amino acids: CALTGAGHEQFF. The CDR3 coding sequence is TGTGCCTTGACAGGGGCAGGGCATGAGCAGTTCTTC.

This chain uses TRBV25-1 with TRBJ2-1, with D tentatively TRBD2 (5 bases). CDR1 is MGHDK, CDR2 SYGVNS, per germline. Trimming removed 8 bases from V and 0 bases from J, with 11 bases in between. The CDR3 length is 14 residues. The CDR3, as DNA: TGTGCCAGCGGAGCGGAATACTCCTACAATGAGCAGTTCTTC. Translating it yields CASGAEYSYNEQFF.

The V call is TRBV29-1, the J call TRBJ2-7; tentatively, D is TRBD2 (5 bases). Germline V gives CDR1 SQVTM, CDR2 ANQGSEA. This CDR3 region has 12 residues. V lost 3 bases and J 2 bases, leaving 8 bases between the germline ends. The CDR3 sequence is CSVEDGTYEQYF. The CDR3 nucleotides read TGCAGCGTTGAGGACGGGACCTACGAGCAGTACTTC.

This clone has a handful of counts. V and J are TRBV2 and TRBJ2-5, with 11 bases fitting TRBD2. This CDR3 comprises 13 residues. Trimming at V came to 11 bases and at J to 5 bases, leaving 7 bases not matched to a gene. Germline CDR1 reads SNHLY; CDR2 reads FYNNEI. The CDR3 reads CADGSGGEETQYF. DNA for the CDR3: TGTGCCGACGGTAGCGGGGGGGAGGAGACCCAGTACTTC.

In its sample, this clone was seen once. The chain carries TRBV2 and TRBJ2-7; no firm D call. Germline CDR1 reads SNHLY; CDR2 reads FYNNEI. V lost 2 bases and J lost 3, with 11 bases in between. There are 14 residues in the CDR3. CDR3 nucleotide sequence: TGTGCCAGCAGTGAATCTCAGGAAGTCTACGAGCAGTACTTC. Amino acids: CASSESQEVYEQYF.